Listed below are T cell receptor beta chains from one sample, sequenced in a study of blood T cell repertoires in COVID-19. The method was immunoSEQ multiplex PCR; TCRdb's version includes in-frame clones alone and lacks a portion of them. In the table there are roughly 250,000 clones, 84% of which are singletons. The source material was peripheral blood. These receptors were collected from a human donor in a cohort sampled during active COVID-19. Each CDR3 is given with its conserved first and last residue. Each record gives: clone size, D gene, V gene, J gene, CDR3 DNA, CDR3 protein. A D gene is named only where the DNA matches it firmly. Where a row states a size, it is once, few, many or the class of an expanded clone; other rows omit it.

>-|-|TRBV7-3|TRBJ1-1
TGTGCCAGCAGCTACGGTCCTTTCGATGAAGCTTTCTTT
CASSYGPFDEAFF
>-|TRBD2|TRBV5-4|TRBJ2-6
TGTGCCAGCGGCGGGGGGACTGGGGCCAACGTCCTGACTTTC
CASGGGTGANVLTF
>-|-|TRBV27|TRBJ1-2
TGTGCCAGCAGAAACAGGGATGTTGGGGGCTACACCTTC
CASRNRDVGGYTF
>-|-|TRBV6-6|TRBJ2-5
TGTGCCTACCGGCGGGCGAACCAAGAGACCCAGTACTTC
CAYRRANQETQYF
>-|-|TRBV7-9|TRBJ2-5
TGTGCCAGCAGCCTCTCTATGTACCAAGAGACCCAGTACTTC
CASSLSMYQETQYF
>-|-|TRBV24-1|TRBJ1-1
TGTGCCACCAGTGATGGCACCGGCGGGAACACTGAAGCTTTCTTT
CATSDGTGGNTEAFF
>few|-|TRBV5-4|TRBJ2-7
TGTGCCAGCAGCATGACGGGTTCCTACGAGCAGTACTTC
CASSMTGSYEQYF
>-|TRBD2|TRBV4-3|TRBJ2-2
TGCGCCAGCAGCCCCCGACTAGCGGGGGGTCCCGGGGAGCTGTTTTTT
CASSPRLAGGPGELFF
>-|TRBD1|TRBV6-2/TRBV6-3|TRBJ2-1
TGTGCCAGCAGTAACAGGGGCCCCTACAATGAGCAGTTCTTC
CASSNRGPYNEQFF
>-|TRBD1|TRBV7-8|TRBJ2-5
TGTGCCAGCAGCCGGGACAGCTTAGAGACCCAGTACTTC
CASSRDSLETQYF
>few|-|TRBV6-5|TRBJ2-7
TGTGCCAGCACCAACCCGCAGGGCTACGAGCAGTACTTC
CASTNPQGYEQYF
>few|TRBD1|TRBV4-3|TRBJ1-1
TGCGCCAGCAGCCAAGGCGGGACAGGGAACACTGAAGCTTTCTTT
CASSQGGTGNTEAFF
>once|TRBD2|TRBV29-1|TRBJ2-5
TGCAGCGTTTACCTAGCGGTAGATTGGGAGACCCAGTACTTC
CSVYLAVDWETQYF
>-|-|TRBV19|TRBJ2-1
TGTGCCAGTAGTATAGGAGGTAGCCTTATCTACAATGAGCAGTTCTTC
CASSIGGSLIYNEQFF
>-|-|TRBV6-5|TRBJ2-7
TGTGCCAGCAGTACGGGACACCTAACCTACGAGCAGTACTTC
CASSTGHLTYEQYF
>once|TRBD1|TRBV4-2|TRBJ2-7
TGTGCCAGCAGCCAAGAACTGAGGGACAGGGGGCTGCCCATGTACTTC
CASSQELRDRGLPMYF
>-|-|TRBV12-3/TRBV12-4|TRBJ2-3
TGTGCCAGCAGTTCCCAGAACACAGATACGCAGTATTTT
CASSSQNTDTQYF
>-|-|TRBV5-4|TRBJ1-2
TGTGCCAGCAGCTCCGGTGGGGGGGCTAGCTATGGCTACACCTTC
CASSSGGGASYGYTF
>once|TRBD1|TRBV7-9|TRBJ2-3
TGTGCCAGCAGCTCGGGACAGGTTAGCACAGATACGCAGTATTTT
CASSSGQVSTDTQYF
>-|-|TRBV4-3|TRBJ2-7
TGCGCCAGCAGCCAAGATTCTACCTACGAGCAGTACTTC
CASSQDSTYEQYF
>once|TRBD1|TRBV24-1|TRBJ1-2
TGTGCCACCAGTGATCCGGGACAGTTCGGCTACACCTTC
CATSDPGQFGYTF
>-|-|TRBV5-1|TRBJ2-7
TGCGCCAGCAGCTTGGAGGGGCGGTCCTACGAGCAGTACTTC
CASSLEGRSYEQYF
>once|TRBD1|TRBV7-3|TRBJ2-1
TGTGCCAGCAGCCCGACGACAGGGGGAAATGAGCAGTTCTTC
CASSPTTGGNEQFF
>-|-|TRBV10-3|TRBJ1-1
TGTGCCACCAAGGAAGGGGGTATGAACACTGAAGCTTTCTTT
CATKEGGMNTEAFF
>once|TRBD1|TRBV6-6|TRBJ1-2
TGTGCCAGCAGTCAACAGGGGGCTGGGGGCTACACCTTC
CASSQQGAGGYTF
>-|-|TRBV6-6|TRBJ2-2
TGTGCCAGCAGTCGAAAAACTACAGGTCCGAACACCGGGGAGCTGTTTTTT
CASSRKTTGPNTGELFF